The clone carrying this T cell receptor (beta chain) was detected a few times. Per the original data handling: Using reference gene primer amplification, nucleated cell counts were estimated. TCRdb's table, derived via immunoSEQ multiplex PCR, lists solely in-frame clones and lacks some. V and J calls and clone size are copied from that table; D and trimming were computed from the DNA. The repertoire holds 85,000 to 130,000 clones, more than 85% seen once, with approximately 5.6% in the top ten. CDR1 SEHNR and CDR2 FQNEAQ come from the germline V gene (reference sequence). The CDR3 is made up of 17 amino acids. Between the trimmed V and J ends, which lost 5 bases and 4 bases, there was a span of 22 bases. These data are taken from a study of blood T cell repertoires in COVID-19. Study at large: Researchers got acute and convalescent COVID-19 samples from the United States, Italy and Spain. T cells, B-cell-depleted T cells, or PBMCs supplied cDNA or gDNA.

J is TRBJ2-3 and V is TRBV7-9; D is possibly TRBD1 (5 bases). Input material: peripheral blood. This TCR was sampled from a human donor in a cohort sampled during active COVID-19. DNA for the CDR3: TGTGCCAGCAGCCCCCTCCCTGGCAGGGTAAGCGCAGATACGCAGTATTTT. Protein product: CASSPLPGRVSADTQYF.